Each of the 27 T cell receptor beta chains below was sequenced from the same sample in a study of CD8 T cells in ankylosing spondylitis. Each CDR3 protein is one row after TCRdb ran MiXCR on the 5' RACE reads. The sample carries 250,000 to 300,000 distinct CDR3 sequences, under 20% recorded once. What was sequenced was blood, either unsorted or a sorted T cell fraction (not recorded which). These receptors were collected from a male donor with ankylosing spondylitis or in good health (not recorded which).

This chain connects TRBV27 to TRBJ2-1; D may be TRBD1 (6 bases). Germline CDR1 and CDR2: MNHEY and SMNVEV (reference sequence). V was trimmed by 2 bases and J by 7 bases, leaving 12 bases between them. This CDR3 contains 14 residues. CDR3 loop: CASSLPSTGNEQFF. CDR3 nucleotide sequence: TGTGCCAGCAGTTTACCCAGTACAGGGAATGAGCAGTTCTTC.

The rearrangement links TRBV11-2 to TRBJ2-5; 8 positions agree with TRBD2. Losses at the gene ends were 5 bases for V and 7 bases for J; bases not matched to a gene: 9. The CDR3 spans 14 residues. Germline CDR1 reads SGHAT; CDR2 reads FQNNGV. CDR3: CASSPGLEIVTQYF. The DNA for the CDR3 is TGTGCCAGCAGCCCGGGACTAGAAATAGTGACCCAGTACTTC.

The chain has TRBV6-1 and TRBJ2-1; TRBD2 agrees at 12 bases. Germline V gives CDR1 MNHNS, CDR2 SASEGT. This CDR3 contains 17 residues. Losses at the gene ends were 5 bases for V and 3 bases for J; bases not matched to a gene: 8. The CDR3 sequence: CASSTPLLAGGYNEQFF. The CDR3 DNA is TGTGCCAGCAGTACCCCCTTACTAGCGGGAGGCTACAATGAGCAGTTCTTC.

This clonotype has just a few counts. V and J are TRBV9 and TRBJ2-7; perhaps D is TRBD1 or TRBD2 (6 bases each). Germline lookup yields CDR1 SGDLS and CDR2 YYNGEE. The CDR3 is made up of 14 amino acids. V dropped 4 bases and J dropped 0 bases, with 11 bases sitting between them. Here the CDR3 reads CASSPGDNSYEQYF. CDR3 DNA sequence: TGTGCCAGCAGCCCGGGGGACAACTCCTACGAGCAGTACTTC.

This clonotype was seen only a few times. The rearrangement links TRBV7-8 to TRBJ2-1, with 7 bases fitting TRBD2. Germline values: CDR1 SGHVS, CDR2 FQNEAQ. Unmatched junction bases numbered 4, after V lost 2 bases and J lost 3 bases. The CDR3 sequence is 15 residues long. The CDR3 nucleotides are TGTGCCAGCAGCTTACGGGGGGAAGACTACAATGAGCAGTTCTTC. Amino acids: CASSLRGEDYNEQFF.

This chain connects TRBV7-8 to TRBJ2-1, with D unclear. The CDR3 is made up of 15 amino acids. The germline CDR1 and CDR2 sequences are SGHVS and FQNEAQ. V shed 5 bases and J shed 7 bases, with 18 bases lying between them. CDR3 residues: CASSTPDLMTNEQFF. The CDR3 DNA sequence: TGTGCCAGCAGCACACCCGACTTGATGACGAATGAGCAGTTCTTC.

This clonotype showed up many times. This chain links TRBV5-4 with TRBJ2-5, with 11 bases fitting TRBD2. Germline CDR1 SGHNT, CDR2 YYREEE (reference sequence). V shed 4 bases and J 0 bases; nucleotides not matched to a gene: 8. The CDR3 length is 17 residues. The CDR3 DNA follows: TGTGCCAGCAGCACGCCGGGGGGACTAGCGGACCAAGAGACCCAGTACTTC. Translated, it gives CASSTPGGLADQETQYF.

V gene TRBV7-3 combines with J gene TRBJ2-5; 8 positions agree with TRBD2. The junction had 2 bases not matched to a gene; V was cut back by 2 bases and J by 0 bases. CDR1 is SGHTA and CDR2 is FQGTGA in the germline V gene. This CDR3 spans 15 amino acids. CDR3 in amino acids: CASSLASGYQETQYF. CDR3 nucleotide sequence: TGTGCCAGCAGCTTAGCTAGCGGGTACCAAGAGACCCAGTACTTC.

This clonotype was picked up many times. This CDR3 is CASSLKSAQTSGIQGHNEQFF. CDR3 DNA sequence: TGCGCCAGCAGCCTGAAGTCTGCCCAGACTAGCGGGATTCAAGGGCACAATGAGCAGTTCTTC. The V gene is TRBV4-1, the J gene TRBJ2-1, with 11 bases aligning to TRBD2. There are 21 residues in the CDR3. The J segment lost 5 bases and the V segment lost 4 bases, leaving 22 bases of the junction unmatched. CDR1 MGHRA and CDR2 YSYEKL come from the germline V gene.

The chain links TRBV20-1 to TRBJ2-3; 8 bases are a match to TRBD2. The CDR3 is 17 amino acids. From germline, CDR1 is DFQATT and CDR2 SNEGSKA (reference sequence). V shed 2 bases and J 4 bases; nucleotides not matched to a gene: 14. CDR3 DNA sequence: TGCAGTGCTAGAAAACTAGCGGACTCCCCGGGACCAGATACGCAGTATTTT. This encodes CSARKLADSPGPDTQYF.

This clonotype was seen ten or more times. The CDR3 DNA follows: TGTGCCAGCAGCACCTCGACAGGGGGCGGCGCGACTAATGAAAAACTGTTTTTT. Amino acids: CASSTSTGGGATNEKLFF. The gene calls are TRBV13 and TRBJ1-4; TRBD1 aligns across 10 bases. CDR3 length: 18 amino acids. The germline CDR1 and CDR2 sequences are PRHDT and FYEKMQ (reference sequence). After removal of 5 bases from V and 2 bases from J, the junction contained 11 bases not matched to a gene.

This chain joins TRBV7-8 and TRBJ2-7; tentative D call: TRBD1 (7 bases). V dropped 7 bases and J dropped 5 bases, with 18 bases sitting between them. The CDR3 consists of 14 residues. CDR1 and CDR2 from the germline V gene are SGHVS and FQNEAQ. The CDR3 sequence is CASIRWRGLNEQYF. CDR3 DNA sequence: TGTGCCAGCATCAGGTGGAGGGGGCTAAACGAGCAGTACTTC.

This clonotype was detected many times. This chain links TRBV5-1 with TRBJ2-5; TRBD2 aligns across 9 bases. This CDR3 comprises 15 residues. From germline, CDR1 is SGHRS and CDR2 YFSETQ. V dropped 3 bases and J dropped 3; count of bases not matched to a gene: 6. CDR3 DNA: TGCGCCAGCAGCTCCTATAGCGGGAGTAAAGAGACCCAGTACTTC. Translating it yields CASSSYSGSKETQYF.

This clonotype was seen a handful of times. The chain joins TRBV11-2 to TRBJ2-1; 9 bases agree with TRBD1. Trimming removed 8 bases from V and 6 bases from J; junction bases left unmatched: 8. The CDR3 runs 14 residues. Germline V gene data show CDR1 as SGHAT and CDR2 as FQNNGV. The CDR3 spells CASAPGTGLNEQFF. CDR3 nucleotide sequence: TGTGCCAGCGCACCCGGGACAGGGCTCAATGAGCAGTTCTTC.

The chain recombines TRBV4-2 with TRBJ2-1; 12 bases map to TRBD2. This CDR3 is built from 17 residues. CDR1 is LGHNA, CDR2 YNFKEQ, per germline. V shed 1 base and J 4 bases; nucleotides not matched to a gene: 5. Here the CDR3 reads CASSQATGLAGYNEQFF. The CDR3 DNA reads TGTGCCAGCAGCCAAGCCACGGGACTAGCGGGTTACAATGAGCAGTTCTTC.

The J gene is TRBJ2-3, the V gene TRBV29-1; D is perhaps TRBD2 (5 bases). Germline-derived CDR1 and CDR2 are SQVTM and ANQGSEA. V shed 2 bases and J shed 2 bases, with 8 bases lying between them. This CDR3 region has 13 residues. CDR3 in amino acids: CSVEIDYTDTQYF. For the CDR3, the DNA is TGCAGCGTTGAAATCGACTACACAGATACGCAGTATTTT.

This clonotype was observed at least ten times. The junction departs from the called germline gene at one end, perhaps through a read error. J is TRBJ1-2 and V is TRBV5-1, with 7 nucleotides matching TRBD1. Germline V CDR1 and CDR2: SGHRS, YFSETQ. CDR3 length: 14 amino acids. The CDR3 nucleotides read TGCGCCAGCTGCTTTGTTAGGGGGCGGAATGGCTACACCTTC. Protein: CASCFVRGRNGYTF.

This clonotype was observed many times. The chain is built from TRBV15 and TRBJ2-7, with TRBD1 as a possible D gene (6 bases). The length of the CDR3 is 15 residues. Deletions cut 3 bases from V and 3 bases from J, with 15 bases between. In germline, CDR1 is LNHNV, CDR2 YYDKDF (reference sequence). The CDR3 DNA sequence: TGTGCCACCAGCAGGGACAGAGGACCTATCTACGAGCAGTACTTC. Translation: CATSRDRGPIYEQYF.

The CDR3 bases are TGTGCCAGCAGCGTAGGGACTATAGCATCAGATACGCAGTATTTT. It specifies CASSVGTIASDTQYF. J is TRBJ2-3 and V is TRBV9; possibly TRBD2 for D (6 bases). V was pared by 0 bases and J by 4 bases, with 12 bases between. The germline CDR1 and CDR2 sequences are SGDLS and YYNGEE. The CDR3 has 15 amino acids.

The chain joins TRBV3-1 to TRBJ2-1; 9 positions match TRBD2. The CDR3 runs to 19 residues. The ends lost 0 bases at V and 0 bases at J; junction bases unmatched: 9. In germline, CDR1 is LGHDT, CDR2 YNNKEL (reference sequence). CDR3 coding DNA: TGTGCCAGCAGCCAAGAAGGGGGACTAGCTATCTTCTCCTACAATGAGCAGTTCTTC. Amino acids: CASSQEGGLAIFSYNEQFF.

CDR3 in amino acids: CASSFLGQSSNEQYF. CDR3 nucleotide sequence: TGTGCCAGCAGTTTTTTGGGACAGAGTAGCAACGAGCAGTACTTC. This chain links TRBV12-3 or TRBV12-4 with TRBJ2-7; 7 bases match TRBD1. This CDR3 has 15 residues. V lost 3 bases and J lost 5; bases outside the gene matches: 10.

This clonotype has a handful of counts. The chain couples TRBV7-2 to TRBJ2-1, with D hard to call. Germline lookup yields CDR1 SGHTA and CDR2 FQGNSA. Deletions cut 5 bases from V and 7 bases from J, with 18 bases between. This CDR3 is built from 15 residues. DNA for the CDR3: TGTGCCAGCAGCCCCGGCGGTCCTGTGGTAAATGAGCAGTTCTTC. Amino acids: CASSPGGPVVNEQFF.

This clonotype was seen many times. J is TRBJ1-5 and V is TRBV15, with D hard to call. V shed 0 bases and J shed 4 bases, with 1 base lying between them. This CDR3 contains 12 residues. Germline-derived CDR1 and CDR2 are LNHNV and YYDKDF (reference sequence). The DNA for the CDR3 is TGTGCCACCAGCAGAGAAAATCAGCCCCAGCATTTT. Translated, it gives CATSRENQPQHF.

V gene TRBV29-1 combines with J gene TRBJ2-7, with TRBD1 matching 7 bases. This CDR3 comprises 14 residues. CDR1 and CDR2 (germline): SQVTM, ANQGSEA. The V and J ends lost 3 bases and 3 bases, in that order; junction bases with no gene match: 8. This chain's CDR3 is CSVEAGTVNYEQYF. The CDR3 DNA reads TGCAGCGTTGAGGCCGGGACAGTGAACTACGAGCAGTACTTC.

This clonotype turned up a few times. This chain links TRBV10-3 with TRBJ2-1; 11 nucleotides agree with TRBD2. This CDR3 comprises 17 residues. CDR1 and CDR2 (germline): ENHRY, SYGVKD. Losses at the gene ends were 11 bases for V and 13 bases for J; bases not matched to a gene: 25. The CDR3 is CASQTGQAESRLAGQFF. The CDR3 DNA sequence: TGTGCCTCCCAGACGGGACAGGCCGAATCTAGACTAGCGGGACAGTTCTTC.

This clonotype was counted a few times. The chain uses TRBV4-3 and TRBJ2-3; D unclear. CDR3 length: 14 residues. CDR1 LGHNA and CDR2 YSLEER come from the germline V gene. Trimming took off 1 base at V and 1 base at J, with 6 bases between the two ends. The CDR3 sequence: CASSQATGTDTQYF. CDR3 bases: TGCGCCAGCAGCCAAGCTACAGGCACAGATACGCAGTATTTT.

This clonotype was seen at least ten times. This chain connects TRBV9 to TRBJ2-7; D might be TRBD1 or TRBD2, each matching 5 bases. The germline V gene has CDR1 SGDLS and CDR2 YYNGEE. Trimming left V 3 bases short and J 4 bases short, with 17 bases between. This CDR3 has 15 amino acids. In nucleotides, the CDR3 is TGTGCCAGCAGCGCCGGGGCTAGCAGAATTTACGAGCAGTACTTC. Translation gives CASSAGASRIYEQYF.